This TCR beta chain was captured by sequencing in a study of T-cell memory formation after mild COVID-19. CDR3 length equals 16 residues. Losses at the gene ends were 4 bases for V and 0 bases for J; bases not matched to a gene: 4. Germline assignment: CDR1 SGHNT and CDR2 YYREEE (reference sequence). Findings of the study overall: Clones contracting across day 15 to 85 had a balanced CD4/CD8 profile; later expanding clones leaned CD4+. The study detected some responding clones in pre-infection memory, suggesting cross-reactive memory joined.

To note about this clonotype: Antigen specificity is unknown.

TCR alpha and TCR beta cDNA libraries carrying sample barcodes and UMIs came from 5'RACE with constant-segment primers. TCRdb re-analysed the 5' RACE reads in MiXCR, keeping a single row per CDR3 protein. The sample records about 240,000 distinct CDR3 sequences, approximately 10% being singletons. The sample was PBMCs or a T cell subset sorted from them (not recorded which). This rearrangement joins TRBV5-4 to TRBJ2-2; 9 positions match TRBD2. The source is a man aged 18 to 30 who had mild COVID-19 (a few samples of this study predate the infection). Cell type and time point are not known. CDR3 sequence: CASSRTSGPNTGELFF. The CDR3 DNA reads TGTGCCAGCAGCAGAACTAGCGGGCCGAACACCGGGGAGCTGTTTTTT. Using reference TRBV5-4 and TRBJ2-2 for the parts outside the CDR3, the full variable domain is ETGVTQSPTHLIKTRGQQVTLRCSSQSGHNTVSWYQQALGQGPQFIFQYYREEENGRGNFPPRFSGLQFPNYSSELNVNALELDDSALYLCASSRTSGPNTGELFFGEGSRLTVL.